These 25 T cell receptor beta chains were sequenced from one sample in a study of post-analysis software for immune sequencing data. Overall study results and limits: The five TRBV segments detected at higher frequency in patients than in controls included TRBV5-6, TRBV5-1 and TRBV20-1.

Every TCR beta cDNA library bore unique molecular identifiers. In TCRdb, the PCR reads were re-called with MiXCR into one record per CDR3 protein. The repertoire holds about 680,000 distinct CDR3 sequences, with 59% as singletons. Their specific antigens are unknown. Sample: blood. The receptors derive from a girl aged 2-10 years with multiple sclerosis.

The rearrangement links TRBV6-1 to TRBJ1-3, with unresolved D. CDR3 length: 14 amino acids. Trimming cost V 6 bases and J 1 base, with 10 bases left between them. Germline assignment: CDR1 MNHNS and CDR2 SASEGT. CDR3 sequence reads: CASRTWRSGNTIYF. CDR3 nucleotide sequence: TGTGCCAGCAGGACTTGGCGGTCTGGAAACACCATATATTTT.

There are a few counts of this clonotype. The chain uses TRBV28 and TRBJ2-7, with no clear D. The length of the CDR3 is 13 residues. Between the trimmed V and J ends, which lost 2 bases and 5 bases, there was a span of 10 bases. Germline CDR1 reads MDHEN; CDR2 reads SYDVKM. The CDR3 nucleotides read TGTGCCAGCAGTTTACGACTTATCGACGAGCAGTACTTC. It translates to CASSLRLIDEQYF.

The rearrangement joins TRBV20-1 to TRBJ2-1; 10 positions agree with TRBD1. V gave up 1 base and J gave up 7 bases; unmatched junction bases: 19. CDR1 is DFQATT and CDR2 is SNEGSKA in the germline V gene (reference sequence). CDR3 length equals 19 residues. Here the CDR3 reads CSARALPGTGDGTRNEQFF. CDR3 coding DNA: TGCAGTGCTAGAGCCCTTCCCGGGACAGGGGACGGGACGAGGAATGAGCAGTTCTTC.

This rearrangement joins TRBV3-1 to TRBJ2-4; D is possibly TRBD2 (5 bases). This CDR3 is built from 16 residues. Trimming removed 4 bases at V and 2 bases at J, with 15 bases between. CDR1 and CDR2 from the germline V gene are LGHDT and YNNKEL (reference sequence). Written as DNA, the CDR3 is TGTGCCAGCAGCCCTTTTCCGGGAACCACCAAAAACATTCAGTACTTC. The encoded protein is CASSPFPGTTKNIQYF.

The chain employs TRBV7-2 and TRBJ2-1; 14 bases match TRBD2. The germline gives CDR1 SGHTA, CDR2 FQGNSA. The CDR3 sequence is 18 residues long. V dropped 5 bases and J dropped 8; count of bases not matched to a gene: 14. CDR3 DNA: TGTGCCAGCAGCCATACCGGGACTAGCGGGGGAAAGAGGGATGAGCAGTTCTTC. Amino acids: CASSHTGTSGGKRDEQFF. Together with reference TRBV7-2 and TRBJ2-1, the CDR3 gives the full variable domain: GAGVSQSPSNKVTEKGKDVELRCDPISGHTALYWYRQSLGQGLEFLIYFQGNSAPDKSGLPSDRFSAERTGGSVSTLTIQRTQQEDSAVYLCASSHTGTSGGKRDEQFFGPGTRLTVL.

The rearrangement joins TRBV13 to TRBJ2-5; the match to TRBD2 covers 8 bases. The CDR3 extends over 15 amino acids. The V gene's germline CDR1 is PRHDT and CDR2 FYEKMQ (reference sequence). The ends lost 4 bases at V and 5 bases at J; junction bases unmatched: 9. The CDR3 region is CASSSDGGVLETQYF. The CDR3 bases are TGTGCCAGCAGCTCGGACGGGGGGGTATTGGAGACCCAGTACTTC.

The genes are TRBV20-1 and TRBJ1-1; the D is unclear. CDR3 length equals 14 residues. V shed 7 bases and J shed 5 bases, with 20 bases lying between them. Germline values: CDR1 DFQATT, CDR2 SNEGSKA (reference sequence). CDR3 DNA: TGCAGTGTCATAGTGATACCCTTGGGGACTGAAGCTTTCTTT. The encoded protein is CSVIVIPLGTEAFF.

This clonotype came up a few times. This chain joins TRBV4-2 and TRBJ1-2; 10 positions match TRBD1. This CDR3 has 15 amino acids. V was clipped by 1 base and J by 6 bases; unmatched bases: 5. Germline V gives CDR1 LGHNA, CDR2 YNFKEQ. The CDR3 coding sequence is TGTGCCAGCAGCCAAGTGGACAGGGGGAGGGATGGCTACACCTTC. Amino acid sequence: CASSQVDRGRDGYTF.

This clonotype was counted a few times. The chain has TRBV12-3 or TRBV12-4 and TRBJ2-3; 8 bases agree with TRBD2. Trimming removed 6 bases from V and 0 bases from J; junction bases left unmatched: 2. This CDR3 is built from 14 residues. CDR3: CASRPSGSTDTQYF. The CDR3 DNA reads as TGTGCCAGCAGGCCTAGCGGGAGCACAGATACGCAGTATTTT.

The table lists this clonotype with a few counts. CDR3 in amino acids: CAIGREGGYTF. CDR3 DNA sequence: TGTGCCATCGGCAGGGAGGGTGGCTACACCTTC. The chain employs TRBV10-3 and TRBJ1-2; a weak D match, TRBD1 (5 bases). The CDR3 extends over 11 amino acids. Per germline, CDR1 ENHRY and CDR2 SYGVKD. Trimming stripped 8 bases from V and 7 bases from J, with 11 bases between.

The J gene is TRBJ1-5, the V gene TRBV6-2 or TRBV6-3; D gene ambiguous. CDR3 size: 18 residues. Germline loops: CDR1 MNHEY, CDR2 SVGEGT. Trimming left V 2 bases short and J 0 bases short, with 17 bases between. The DNA for the CDR3 is TGTGCCAGCAGTTACGCAGGCCCCCTCGCCTATAGCAATCAGCCCCAGCATTTT. This encodes CASSYAGPLAYSNQPQHF.

The chain joins TRBV6-5 to TRBJ1-4; tentative D call: TRBD1 (5 bases). V was trimmed by 6 bases and J by 0 bases, leaving 8 bases between them. This CDR3 has 14 residues. CDR1 and CDR2 from the germline V gene are MNHEY and SVGAGI. CDR3 protein: CASSIGATNEKLFF. Written as DNA, the CDR3 is TGTGCCAGCAGCATAGGGGCAACTAATGAAAAACTGTTTTTT.

The chain carries TRBV10-3 and TRBJ1-1; D perhaps matches TRBD1 (6 bases). Trimming stripped 6 bases from V and 3 bases from J, with 14 bases between. The CDR3 sequence is 14 residues long. The germline CDR1 and CDR2 sequences are ENHRY and SYGVKD. The CDR3 DNA follows: TGTGCCATCAGCTACACAGGGAGGGACACTGAAGCTTTCTTT. This sequence encodes CAISYTGRDTEAFF.

The V and J genes are TRBV9 and TRBJ1-2, with 7 bases that match TRBD1. V was clipped by 2 bases and J by 2 bases; unmatched bases: 6. Germline CDR1 SGDLS, CDR2 YYNGEE. The CDR3 covers 15 residues. As DNA, the CDR3 is TGTGCCAGCAGCGTTTGGGACAGCGGAAACTATGGCTACACCTTC. Its protein product is CASSVWDSGNYGYTF.

CDR3 sequence: CSARLVKGSWNTEAFF. DNA of the CDR3: TGCAGTGCTAGACTCGTAAAGGGCAGCTGGAACACTGAAGCTTTCTTT. This sequence joins TRBV20-1 and TRBJ1-1; D remains ambiguous. This CDR3 has 16 amino acids. Germline CDR1 is DFQATT and CDR2 is SNEGSKA (reference sequence). Deletions cut 2 bases from V and 1 base from J, with 17 bases between.

This clonotype has just a few counts. This chain joins TRBV29-1 and TRBJ2-4; 10 nucleotides align to TRBD1. The germline CDR1 and CDR2 sequences are SQVTM and ANQGSEA. The CDR3 extends over 14 amino acids. V gave up 0 bases and J gave up 13 bases; unmatched junction bases: 9. The CDR3 sequence: CSVEDRGTGVVQYF. Written as DNA, the CDR3 is TGCAGCGTTGAAGATCGCGGGACAGGGGTTGTACAGTACTTC.

The V call is TRBV12-3 or TRBV12-4, the J call TRBJ1-2; a weak D match, TRBD1 (5 bases). V lost 3 bases, J lost 3 bases, and 11 bases lay in between. The CDR3 runs 14 residues. The CDR3 is CASSLKGPDYGYTF. Written as DNA, the CDR3 is TGTGCCAGCAGTTTGAAGGGACCTGACTATGGCTACACCTTC.

The table lists this clonotype with a count of one. This chain uses TRBV29-1 with TRBJ1-2, with a tentative D call TRBD1 (6 bases). V was shortened by 6 bases and J by 8 bases, with 22 bases between the two germline ends. The length of the CDR3 is 14 residues. Germline V gene data show CDR1 as SQVTM and CDR2 as ANQGSEA. The CDR3 nucleotides read TGCAGCGTCGCAGATCAGGTCATTCAGGGGGGCTACACCTTC. Protein sequence: CSVADQVIQGGYTF.

The gene calls are TRBV29-1 and TRBJ2-1; D is undetermined. The length of the CDR3 is 12 residues. Trimming stripped 4 bases from V and 8 bases from J, with 12 bases between. The germline V gene has CDR1 SQVTM and CDR2 ANQGSEA. In DNA form, the CDR3 reads TGCAGCGTTGGAGGTCGGTACGATGAGCAGTTCTTC. This sequence encodes CSVGGRYDEQFF.

This rearrangement joins TRBV5-1 to TRBJ2-1, with D maybe TRBD1 (6 bases). Deletions cut 0 bases from V and 8 bases from J, with 15 bases between. This CDR3 has 15 residues. The germline V gene encodes CDR1 SGHRS and CDR2 YFSETQ. In DNA, the CDR3 is TGCGCCAGCAGCTTGGGTTGGACCCCAGGGGATGAGCAGTTCTTC. The encoded protein is CASSLGWTPGDEQFF.

This clonotype came up a few times. The chain employs TRBV29-1 and TRBJ1-1; maybe TRBD1 (5 bases). The V gene's germline CDR1 is SQVTM and CDR2 ANQGSEA. The CDR3 is 12 amino acids. The V end was cut by 6 bases, the J end by 0 bases, with 8 bases between. DNA of the CDR3: TGCAGCGTGGGACCCGTGAACACTGAAGCTTTCTTT. It is translated as CSVGPVNTEAFF.

The genes are TRBV10-3 and TRBJ1-2; D might be TRBD1 (6 bases). Per the germline V gene, CDR1 is ENHRY and CDR2 is SYGVKD. There are 15 residues in the CDR3. The V end lost 6 bases, the J end lost 5 bases, and 19 bases lay between the germline ends. As DNA, the CDR3 is TGTGCCATCAGAGAGGAACAGGGAATTAGGTATGGCTACACCTTC. It encodes CAIREEQGIRYGYTF.

The table lists this clonotype with a few counts. This sequence joins TRBV6-5 and TRBJ2-6; a weak D match, TRBD2 (5 bases). Looked up from germline, CDR1 is MNHEY and CDR2 is SVGAGI. With 0 bases removed from V and 0 bases from J, the gap between germline ends came to 12 bases. The CDR3 runs 18 residues. The CDR3 region is CASSYSSVAGSGANVLTF. In DNA, the CDR3 is TGTGCCAGCAGTTACTCTAGCGTGGCAGGCTCTGGGGCCAACGTCCTGACTTTC.

V and J are TRBV20-1 and TRBJ2-3; 8 nucleotides line up with TRBD2. V lost 6 bases, J lost 3 bases, and 8 bases stayed unmatched. The CDR3 is 14 residues long. Germline-derived CDR1 and CDR2 are DFQATT and SNEGSKA (reference sequence). The CDR3 region has the DNA TGCAGTGCGAGACTAGGCGGGGGGACAGATACGCAGTATTTT. It codes for CSARLGGGTDTQYF.

CDR3 DNA: TGCGCCAGCAGCCAAGTTCGAGGGGGGCTCACAGATACGCAGTATTTT. Its protein is CASSQVRGGLTDTQYF. The rearrangement uses TRBV4-3 and TRBJ2-3; D possibly matches TRBD1 or TRBD2 (6 bases each). Germline assignment: CDR1 LGHNA and CDR2 YSLEER. This CDR3 is 16 amino acids long. Trimming took off 1 base at V and 2 bases at J, with 13 bases between the two ends.